These 18 T cell receptor beta chains were sequenced from one sample in a study of T cell repertoires in cytomegalovirus infection. TCRdb reprocessed the reads with MiXCR, giving one entry per CDR3 protein. The table includes about 300,000 distinct CDR3 sequences, 8% to 10% detected once. Input material: PBMCs. The receptors shown here come from a human donor in good health (CMV status not recorded). Some clones in this sample may be carry-over from other donors' samples.

This clonotype was seen more than once but under ten times. The rearrangement links TRBV20-1 to TRBJ2-3, with 7 bases identical to TRBD1. Looked up from germline, CDR1 is DFQATT and CDR2 is SNEGSKA (reference sequence). Germline trimming cut 4 bases from V and 5 bases from J; bases unmatched to any gene: 9. This CDR3 is 14 amino acids long. In nucleotides, the CDR3 is TGCAGTGCTACCACAATGACAGGGCAAGATACGCAGTATTTT. Residues: CSATTMTGQDTQYF.

The chain joins TRBV20-1 to TRBJ1-1, with D perhaps TRBD1 (5 bases). Germline values: CDR1 DFQATT, CDR2 SNEGSKA (reference sequence). This CDR3 region has 13 residues. Deletions cut 3 bases from V and 5 bases from J, with 13 bases between. CDR3 nucleotide sequence: TGCAGTGCTAGGCAGGGTACGCGGACTGAAGCTTTCTTT. As protein: CSARQGTRTEAFF.

V is TRBV7-9 and J is TRBJ2-7; 7 bases map to TRBD2. Germline trimming cut 2 bases from V and 0 bases from J; bases unmatched to any gene: 4. Germline CDR1 reads SEHNR; CDR2 reads FQNEAQ (reference sequence). The CDR3 is 15 amino acids. CDR3 bases: TGTGCCAGCAGCTTAAGACGGGGGGTCTCCTACGAGCAGTACTTC. As protein: CASSLRRGVSYEQYF.

The chain has TRBV5-1 and TRBJ2-5; no clear D. CDR1 and CDR2 (germline): SGHRS, YFSETQ. The V gene lost 0 bases and the J gene lost 5 bases, with 17 bases spanning the gap. This CDR3 has 16 residues. In nucleotides, the CDR3 is TGCGCCAGCAGCTTGGTTCCGCCCGATTCTGGGGAGACCCAGTACTTC. Its protein is CASSLVPPDSGETQYF.

This clonotype was observed at least ten times. This rearrangement joins TRBV23-1 to TRBJ2-7; 12 bases fit TRBD1. TRBV23-1 counts as an open reading frame of uncertain function. CDR3 length: 17 residues. V was pared by 2 bases and J by 6 bases, with 11 bases of the junction left unmatched. The CDR3 DNA reads TGCGCCAGCAGTCAAATCCCCCGGGACAGGGGGCCAGGCGAGCAGTACGTC. Translating it yields CASSQIPRDRGPGEQYV.

V is TRBV2 and J is TRBJ2-2; 7 nucleotides agree with TRBD2. Per the germline V gene, CDR1 is SNHLY and CDR2 is FYNNEI. V lost 4 bases, J lost 2 bases, and 4 bases stayed unmatched. The CDR3 totals 15 residues. CDR3 protein: CASSGDYQNTGELFF. CDR3 nucleotides: TGTGCCAGCAGTGGGGACTACCAAAACACCGGGGAGCTGTTTTTT.

This clonotype showed up many times. This chain connects TRBV7-2 to TRBJ1-2; D is undetermined. CDR1 SGHTA and CDR2 FQGNSA come from the germline V gene. This CDR3 spans 11 amino acids. V lost 4 bases and J 5 bases, leaving 5 bases between the germline ends. The CDR3 protein is CASSWRYGYTF. The CDR3 region has the DNA TGTGCCAGCAGCTGGCGGTATGGCTACACCTTC. Full variable domain (remainder filled in from reference TRBV7-2 and TRBJ1-2): GAGVSQSPSNKVTEKGKDVELRCDPISGHTALYWYRQSLGQGLEFLIYFQGNSAPDKSGLPSDRFSAERTGGSVSTLTIQRTQQEDSAVYLCASSWRYGYTFGSGTRLTVV.

This chain's CDR3 is CASSLDLGETQYF. In nucleotides, the CDR3 is TGTGCCAGCAGTCTCGATCTGGGGGAGACCCAGTACTTC. The V gene is TRBV27, the J gene TRBJ2-5; D is ambiguous. V was pared by 5 bases and J by 5 bases, with 12 bases between. The CDR3 consists of 13 residues. The germline V gene encodes CDR1 MNHEY and CDR2 SMNVEV (reference sequence).

Only a few counts were recorded for this clonotype. The J gene is TRBJ2-1, the V gene TRBV28; D remains unclear. The germline V and J ends were trimmed by 4 bases and 1 base, with 8 bases remaining between them. The germline CDR1 and CDR2 sequences are MDHEN and SYDVKM. The CDR3 is made up of 14 amino acids. The CDR3 protein is CASSSRWSYNEQFF. The DNA for the CDR3 is TGTGCCAGCAGTTCACGGTGGTCCTACAATGAGCAGTTCTTC.

This clonotype has a count of ten or more. The chain carries TRBV7-9 and TRBJ2-5; TRBD1 might be the D (5 bases). Trimming pared 5 bases from V and 2 bases from J, leaving 15 bases between. CDR1 is SEHNR and CDR2 is FQNEAQ in the germline V gene (reference sequence). This CDR3 has 15 amino acids. In nucleotides, the CDR3 is TGTGCCAGCAGCCCCGCAAGGCAGGGACAAGAGACCCAGTACTTC. It specifies CASSPARQGQETQYF.

This clonotype was seen many times. V is TRBV7-8 and J is TRBJ1-5; unclear D gene. The CDR3 is 17 residues long. Between the trimmed V and J ends, which lost 2 bases and 0 bases, there was a span of 14 bases. Germline CDR1 SGHVS, CDR2 FQNEAQ. The CDR3: CASSLLWEPYSNQPQHF. The CDR3 DNA sequence: TGTGCCAGCAGCTTACTGTGGGAACCGTATAGCAATCAGCCCCAGCATTTT.

This clonotype was counted once. The chain recombines TRBV18 with TRBJ2-3; 11 bases align to TRBD1. This CDR3 contains 17 residues. J gave up 4 bases and V 0 bases, and 6 bases lay outside the gene matches. Germline lookup yields CDR1 KGHSH and CDR2 LQKENI. Written as DNA, the CDR3 is TGTGCCAGCTCACCACCGAGGGACAGGGGGACGTCAGATACGCAGTATTTT. Protein product: CASSPPRDRGTSDTQYF. The full variable domain, rest sourced from reference TRBV18 and TRBJ2-3, is NAGVMQNPRHLVRRRGQEARLRCSPMKGHSHVYWYRQLPEEGLKFMVYLQKENIIDESGMPKERFSAEFPKEGPSILRIQQVVRGDSAAYFCASSPPRDRGTSDTQYFGPGTRLTVL.

This clonotype has only a few counts. The chain joins TRBV29-1 to TRBJ2-7; TRBD1 matches at 8 bases. The length of the CDR3 is 14 residues. V lost 7 bases and J lost 0; bases outside the gene matches: 8. Germline loops: CDR1 SQVTM, CDR2 ANQGSEA. As DNA, the CDR3 is TGCAGCGCTAAACGGACAGGGAGCTCCTACGAGCAGTACTTC. This gives the protein CSAKRTGSSYEQYF.

This clonotype has only a few counts. V is TRBV7-6 and J is TRBJ2-7, with D possibly matching TRBD1 (6 bases). The CDR3 has 14 amino acids. CDR1 and CDR2 (germline): SGHVS, FNYEAQ. Trimming stripped 5 bases from V and 7 bases from J, with 18 bases between. The CDR3 bases are TGTGCCAGCAGCACCCAAACGGGGACATCAGAGCAGTACTTC. The encoded protein is CASSTQTGTSEQYF.

In this sample, this clonotype turned up many times. V is TRBV29-1 and J is TRBJ2-1; 8 nucleotides line up with TRBD1. The J segment lost 7 bases and the V segment lost 2 bases, leaving 4 bases of the junction unmatched. Germline V gene lookup returns CDR1 SQVTM and CDR2 ANQGSEA. The CDR3 spans 13 residues. The CDR3 region has the DNA TGCAGCGTTGAAACCCAGGGGGCAAATGAGCAGTTCTTC. Its protein product is CSVETQGANEQFF.

This clonotype came up a few times. The chain combines TRBV29-1 with TRBJ1-2, with D unresolved. CDR3 size: 12 residues. Germline V gene data show CDR1 as SQVTM and CDR2 as ANQGSEA. Trimming took off 6 bases at V and 8 bases at J, with 16 bases between the two ends. The CDR3 protein is CSVRGSLLGYTF. CDR3 sequence (DNA): TGCAGCGTCCGGGGATCCCTACTCGGCTACACCTTC.

There are many counts of this clonotype. The chain combines TRBV24-1 with TRBJ2-2; D is unclear. The CDR3 spans 15 residues. CDR1 and CDR2 (germline): KGHDR, SFDVKD. V was trimmed by 3 bases and J by 2 bases, leaving 9 bases between them. The CDR3 reads CATSDLISNTGELFF. The CDR3 coding sequence is TGTGCCACCAGTGATCTGATCTCCAACACCGGGGAGCTGTTTTTT.

This clonotype appeared many times. The CDR3 is CASSTDRKETQYF. The CDR3 DNA sequence: TGTGCCAGCAGTACCGACAGGAAAGAGACCCAGTACTTC. This chain links TRBV6-2 or TRBV6-3 with TRBJ2-5, with a possible D match to TRBD1 (6 bases). The length of the CDR3 is 13 residues. Per germline, CDR1 MNHEY and CDR2 SVGEGT. The V end lost 5 bases, the J end lost 3 bases, and 10 bases lay between the germline ends.